This TCR beta chain derives from a study of long-term antiretroviral therapy in people with HIV. Every specimen provided 1-10 million cryopreserved PBMC before DNA extraction took place. The CDR3 has 14 residues. The germline CDR1 and CDR2 sequences are SGHRS and YFSETQ. V lost 5 bases to trimming and J lost 3 bases, with 14 bases between them. The assay, immunoSEQ v3.0, was run at survey level. Sequencing of each sample targeted 40,000-50,000 T-cell genomes. Assay used: immunoSEQ multiplex PCR; TCRdb lists only in-frame clones, some missing. The table has approximately 22,000 clones, under 90% seen once.

The receptor was isolated from a woman between 45 and 60 years old with HIV. This chain links TRBV5-1 with TRBJ2-5; D is possibly TRBD2 (5 bases). The starting material was unsorted PBMCs, obtained 1.9 years after starting antiretroviral therapy. The chain's CDR3 is CASRSGVTKETQYF. The CDR3, as DNA: TGCGCCAGCAGGTCCGGGGTAACTAAAGAGACCCAGTACTTC.